This paragraph covers one T cell receptor (beta chain) sequence. The antigen remains unidentified. The sample is drawn from a study of cytomegalovirus exposure and HLA in healthy donors. Study summary: An earlier analysis identified 120 million or so unique TCR beta sequences in about 179 million T cells. Whole-study findings and limits: It was reported that TCR beta sequences correctly inferred the HLA-A and HLA-B alleles for most subjects. In an earlier analysis, in some 500 donors, most V segments appeared productive either ~90% or ~30% of the time. There were several of the most significant clusters that appeared linked to common viral pathogens in a later analysis.

This CDR3 is 14 amino acids long. Per germline, CDR1 MDHEN and CDR2 SYDVKM. The V segment lost 7 bases and the J segment 5 bases; nucleotides outside the gene matches: 10. Both 60 Vbeta primers and 13 Jbeta primers went into the PCR. Profiling relied on immunoSEQ multiplex PCR, and the TCRdb table lists in-frame clones only, not all of them. The repertoire consists of about 120,000 clones, with 80% occurring once and the leading ten covering 8% to 9%. The V gene is TRBV28, the J gene TRBJ1-2, with 7 bases that match TRBD1. The material sequenced was PBMCs. The clonotype originates from a female donor in good health and CMV-seropositive. The CDR3 DNA sequence: TGTGCCAGCAAAAACAGGGGTTCCGGGTATGGCTACACCTTC. It is translated as CASKNRGSGYGYTF.